This passage covers 31 T cell receptor beta chains from one sample sequenced in a study of cytomegalovirus exposure and HLA in healthy donors. PCR was performed using 60 Vbeta and 13 Jbeta primers. Sequencing was performed with immunoSEQ multiplex PCR; in TCRdb, only in-frame clones are kept and a portion is missing. The sample contains 150,000 to 200,000 clones, around three quarters of which appear only once. The sequenced sample consisted of PBMCs. The receptors here all came from a woman younger than 45 in good health and CMV-seronegative.

CDR3 bases: TGCGCCAGCAGCTTGCCGGGGGGTCACCAAGAGACCCAGTACTTC. Translated: CASSLPGGHQETQYF. The V and J genes are TRBV5-1 and TRBJ2-5; 7 bases are a match to TRBD2. Looked up from germline, CDR1 is SGHRS and CDR2 is YFSETQ. Trimming took 1 base from V and 0 from J; bases not matched to a gene: 3. The CDR3 sequence is 15 residues long.

The V call is TRBV6-1, the J call TRBJ2-7, with TRBD1 identical over 9 bases. Germline CDR1 MNHNS, CDR2 SASEGT. The CDR3 is 14 residues long. Losses at the gene ends were 4 bases for V and 1 base for J; bases not matched to a gene: 2. CDR3 sequence: CASSGDRVSYEQYF. DNA for the CDR3: TGTGCCAGCAGTGGGGACAGGGTTTCCTACGAGCAGTACTTC.

This rearrangement joins TRBV5-1 to TRBJ1-1; D is unclear. Per germline, CDR1 SGHRS and CDR2 YFSETQ. The V gene lost 0 bases and the J gene lost 4 bases, with 13 bases spanning the gap. CDR3 length: 15 residues. In DNA form, the CDR3 reads TGCGCCAGCAGCTTGGCCGAGGGAAAGAGCACTGAAGCTTTCTTT. This codes for CASSLAEGKSTEAFF. Full variable domain (remainder filled in from reference TRBV5-1 and TRBJ1-1): KAGVTQTPRYLIKTRGQQVTLSCSPISGHRSVSWYQQTPGQGLQFLFEYFSETQRNKGNFPGRFSGRQFSNSRSEMNVSTLELGDSALYLCASSLAEGKSTEAFFGQGTRLTVV.

The genes are TRBV2 and TRBJ1-2, with D uncertain. V was pared by 1 base and J by 4 bases, with 10 bases between. The germline gives CDR1 SNHLY, CDR2 FYNNEI. CDR3 length equals 14 residues. This chain's CDR3 is CASSEDGIPYGYTF. CDR3 sequence (DNA): TGTGCCAGCAGTGAAGACGGTATCCCCTATGGCTACACCTTC.

The chain combines TRBV19 with TRBJ1-2; D gene unclear. This CDR3 spans 13 amino acids. Germline values: CDR1 LNHDA, CDR2 SQIVND (reference sequence). Trimming took off 6 bases at V and 4 bases at J, with 12 bases between the two ends. CDR3 residues: CASRIRGPYGYTF. The CDR3 DNA reads TGTGCCAGTAGAATCCGGGGTCCCTATGGCTACACCTTC.

The gene calls are TRBV9 and TRBJ1-2, with TRBD1 matching 7 bases. This CDR3 contains 14 residues. J lost 4 bases, V lost 2 bases, and 5 bases had no gene match. Germline values: CDR1 SGDLS, CDR2 YYNGEE. The CDR3 DNA is TGTGCCAGCAGCGTCGACAGGGACTCCTATGGCTACACCTTC. Its translation is CASSVDRDSYGYTF.

The chain couples TRBV27 to TRBJ2-1; the D gene is possibly TRBD2 (6 bases). The germline V gene has CDR1 MNHEY and CDR2 SMNVEV (reference sequence). V lost 3 bases to trimming and J lost 3 bases, with 15 bases between them. The CDR3 is 16 residues long. The CDR3 spells CASSFPASEHYNEQFF. CDR3 sequence (DNA): TGTGCCAGCAGTTTTCCGGCTAGCGAACACTACAATGAGCAGTTCTTC.

This clone came up once. The chain carries TRBV27 and TRBJ1-5; no firm D call. This CDR3 spans 12 amino acids. Germline V CDR1 and CDR2: MNHEY, SMNVEV (reference sequence). V lost 2 bases, J lost 8 bases, and 7 bases lay in between. The CDR3 DNA reads TGTGCCAGCAGTTTACGAGGGAAGCCCCAGCATTTT. Protein product: CASSLRGKPQHF.

The chain uses TRBV13 and TRBJ1-4; maybe TRBD1 (5 bases). Trimming removed 3 bases at V and 8 bases at J, with 22 bases between. Germline V CDR1 and CDR2: PRHDT, FYEKMQ (reference sequence). CDR3 size: 17 residues. CDR3 region: CASSFGYHGGVGEKLFF. In DNA, the CDR3 is TGTGCCAGCAGCTTCGGCTACCACGGAGGGGTAGGAGAAAAACTGTTTTTT.

A note on this clone: The junction departs from germline at one end; a sequencing error may be responsible. CDR3 residues: CSVRDRGEAQYF. The CDR3 DNA reads as TGCAGCGTTAGGGACAGGGGAGAGGCCCAGTACTTC. The chain couples TRBV29-1 to TRBJ2-5, with 10 nucleotides matching TRBD1. This CDR3 has 12 residues. Per germline, CDR1 SQVTM and CDR2 ANQGSEA.

V usage is TRBV19 and J usage is TRBJ1-2; unclear D gene. CDR1 and CDR2 from the germline V gene are LNHDA and SQIVND (reference sequence). The CDR3 totals 13 residues. V was trimmed by 3 bases and J by 4 bases, leaving 9 bases between them. CDR3: CASSIGTAYGYTF. The CDR3 DNA reads as TGTGCCAGTAGTATTGGAACAGCCTATGGCTACACCTTC.

The rearrangement uses TRBV28 and TRBJ1-5; D perhaps matches TRBD1 (5 bases). The CDR3 length is 14 residues. Germline values: CDR1 MDHEN, CDR2 SYDVKM. The germline V and J ends were trimmed by 4 bases and 5 bases, with 12 bases remaining between them. The chain's CDR3 is CASSYSGGYQPQHF. DNA of the CDR3: TGTGCCAGCAGTTACAGTGGGGGGTATCAGCCCCAGCATTTT. The whole variable domain, remainder taken from reference TRBV28 and TRBJ1-5, is DVKVTQSSRYLVKRTGEKVFLECVQDMDHENMFWYRQDPGLGLRLIYFSYDVKMKEKGDIPEGYSVSREKKERFSLILESASTNQTSMYLCASSYSGGYQPQHFGDGTRLSIL.

The V gene is TRBV11-2, the J gene TRBJ2-5; D remains ambiguous. Germline CDR1 and CDR2: SGHAT and FQNNGV. V gave up 3 bases and J gave up 3 bases, with 11 bases separating them. There are 14 residues in the CDR3. CDR3 sequence reads: CASSFMLAEETQYF. Written as DNA, the CDR3 is TGTGCCAGCAGCTTCATGCTGGCAGAAGAGACCCAGTACTTC.

This clone was detected once. This rearrangement joins TRBV5-1 to TRBJ1-1; the match to TRBD1 covers 9 bases. This CDR3 comprises 15 residues. Trimming at V came to 4 bases and at J to 1 base, leaving 5 bases not matched to a gene. Germline CDR1 SGHRS, CDR2 YFSETQ. CDR3 nucleotide sequence: TGCGCCAGCAGCGCGGGACAGGGCGGGAACACTGAAGCTTTCTTT. Protein sequence: CASSAGQGGNTEAFF.

The rearrangement joins TRBV7-9 to TRBJ1-3; D is ambiguous. V lost 2 bases, J lost 8 bases, and 7 bases lay in between. There are 12 residues in the CDR3. Germline-derived CDR1 and CDR2 are SEHNR and FQNEAQ (reference sequence). CDR3 DNA: TGTGCCAGCAGCTTAACCCTAGACACCATATATTTT. This sequence encodes CASSLTLDTIYF.

The rearrangement uses TRBV4-3 and TRBJ2-3; 7 positions agree with TRBD2. CDR1 is LGHNA and CDR2 is YSLEER in the germline V gene. The CDR3 loop spans 15 amino acids. Unmatched junction bases numbered 5, after V lost 1 base and J lost 4 bases. The CDR3 bases are TGCGCCAGCAGCCAAGCGCTAGCGGTACCAGATACGCAGTATTTT. Translating gives CASSQALAVPDTQYF.

With regard to this clone: An end of the junction differs from the germline gene, which may be a read error. The V call is TRBV19, the J call TRBJ1-1, with D maybe TRBD1 (5 bases). The germline gives CDR1 LNHDA, CDR2 SQIVND (reference sequence). The CDR3 is made up of 14 amino acids. CDR3 nucleotides: TGTGCCAGTAGTATTCCAGGGTTGAACCCTGAAGCTTTCTTT. Its protein is CASSIPGLNPEAFF.

There are a few counts of this clone. The chain couples TRBV7-9 to TRBJ1-2, with a tentative D call TRBD1 (6 bases). Trimming stripped 5 bases from V and 4 bases from J, with 14 bases between. Germline V gene sequence: CDR1 SEHNR, CDR2 FQNEAQ (reference sequence). This CDR3 region has 14 residues. The CDR3 sequence: CASSQQGISYGYTF. Written as DNA, the CDR3 is TGTGCCAGCAGCCAACAGGGTATAAGCTATGGCTACACCTTC.

This clone showed up just a few times. CDR3 bases: TGCGCCAGCAGCCAAGGGGGGGCTGGAAACACCATATATTTT. This gives the protein CASSQGGAGNTIYF. The rearrangement joins TRBV4-1 to TRBJ1-3, with D possibly TRBD1 on 5 matching bases. CDR3 length: 14 residues. CDR1 MGHRA and CDR2 YSYEKL come from the germline V gene. V lost 1 base, J lost 2 bases, and 6 bases lay in between.

This chain connects TRBV5-6 to TRBJ1-1; no clear D gene. The CDR3 spans 15 residues. V was trimmed by 0 bases and J by 1 base, leaving 10 bases between them. Germline V lookup: CDR1 SGHDT, CDR2 YYEEEE. The CDR3 here is CASSLDYRQNTEAFF. The CDR3 DNA sequence: TGTGCCAGCAGCTTGGACTATCGGCAGAACACTGAAGCTTTCTTT.

This chain joins TRBV6-1 and TRBJ1-1; 7 positions match TRBD1. The CDR3 has 15 amino acids. In germline, CDR1 is MNHNS, CDR2 SASEGT. V was clipped by 4 bases and J by 5 bases; unmatched bases: 10. The CDR3 DNA sequence: TGTGCCAGCAGTGCCACGGCAGGGGGTCGGACTGAAGCTTTCTTT. The encoded protein is CASSATAGGRTEAFF.

The chain combines TRBV6-6 with TRBJ1-1; TRBD1 aligns across 10 bases. Germline V gene lookup returns CDR1 MNHNY and CDR2 SVGAGI (reference sequence). This CDR3 is built from 14 residues. J was trimmed by 9 bases and V by 6 bases; bases with no gene match: 10. The CDR3 DNA reads as TGTGCCAGCAGACCGGGACAGGGGACACCCCAAGCTTTCTTT. Translation: CASRPGQGTPQAFF.

The genes are TRBV27 and TRBJ1-2; D not resolved. The germline CDR1 and CDR2 sequences are MNHEY and SMNVEV (reference sequence). This CDR3 has 13 residues. Deletions cut 5 bases from V and 5 bases from J, with 12 bases between. CDR3: CASSLYPAYGYTF. Here the CDR3 DNA reads TGTGCCAGCAGTCTCTATCCCGCATATGGCTACACCTTC.

The chain recombines TRBV5-4 with TRBJ2-3, with TRBD2 matching over 9 bases. V lost 5 bases and J lost 9; bases outside the gene matches: 16. In germline, CDR1 is SGHNT, CDR2 YYREEE (reference sequence). This CDR3 contains 16 residues. CDR3 DNA: TGTGCCAGCAGAGGTGGAGCGGGAGGTAAATCAGTCACGCAGTATTTT. Its protein product is CASRGGAGGKSVTQYF.

V and J are TRBV5-1 and TRBJ2-2; TRBD1 is a possible D gene (6 bases). V shed 2 bases and J shed 2 bases, with 13 bases lying between them. Germline loops: CDR1 SGHRS, CDR2 YFSETQ. The CDR3 has 16 residues. As DNA, the CDR3 is TGCGCCAGCAGCTTAGAGGGGACACCTAACACCGGGGAGCTGTTTTTT. It is translated as CASSLEGTPNTGELFF. The full variable domain, completed using reference TRBV5-1 and TRBJ2-2, is KAGVTQTPRYLIKTRGQQVTLSCSPISGHRSVSWYQQTPGQGLQFLFEYFSETQRNKGNFPGRFSGRQFSNSRSEMNVSTLELGDSALYLCASSLEGTPNTGELFFGEGSRLTVL.

The J gene is TRBJ1-5, the V gene TRBV5-6, with 11 bases lining up with TRBD1. From germline, CDR1 is SGHDT and CDR2 YYEEEE. This CDR3 has 16 residues. V lost 1 base to trimming and J lost 6 bases; unmatched junction nucleotides: 6. CDR3 residues: CASSLYGQGARQPQHF. Here the CDR3 DNA reads TGTGCCAGCAGCTTGTACGGACAGGGGGCTCGTCAGCCCCAGCATTTT.

V is TRBV18 and J is TRBJ1-5; weak D call: TRBD1 (6 bases). The germline V and J ends were trimmed by 3 bases and 7 bases, with 13 bases remaining between them. Germline-derived CDR1 and CDR2 are KGHSH and LQKENI. CDR3 length equals 14 residues. The CDR3 DNA sequence: TGTGCCAGCTCACCGGTGAAGGGGGACCAGCCCCAGCATTTT. Translating gives CASSPVKGDQPQHF.

This rearrangement joins TRBV5-1 to TRBJ2-7; TRBD1 aligns across 10 bases. J lost 2 bases, V lost 2 bases, and 13 bases had no gene match. Germline values: CDR1 SGHRS, CDR2 YFSETQ. CDR3 size: 18 residues. Here the CDR3 reads CASSLSTTGGQGTYEQYF. DNA for the CDR3: TGCGCCAGCAGCTTAAGTACCACAGGGGGACAGGGGACCTACGAGCAGTACTTC.

The chain carries TRBV7-2 and TRBJ2-7, with 9 bases matching TRBD2. Germline loops: CDR1 SGHTA, CDR2 FQGNSA. The CDR3 contains 16 residues. The V segment lost 1 base and the J segment 4 bases; nucleotides outside the gene matches: 8. The CDR3 is CASSLGEAGGEYEQYF. DNA of the CDR3: TGTGCCAGCAGCTTAGGAGAAGCGGGAGGCGAATACGAGCAGTACTTC.

The rearrangement uses TRBV7-9 and TRBJ2-2; 8 bases map to TRBD2. The ends lost 10 bases at V and 4 bases at J; junction bases unmatched: 14. Germline V CDR1 and CDR2: SEHNR, FQNEAQ (reference sequence). This CDR3 region has 16 residues. The CDR3 bases are TGTGCCACCTACATCCGGGGGGGGAGACCCACCGGGGAGCTGTTTTTT. It codes for CATYIRGGRPTGELFF.

This clone was observed once. The rearrangement links TRBV11-2 to TRBJ2-5; 11 bases fit TRBD2. The trim removed 0 bases at V and 3 bases at J, leaving 0 bases unmatched. CDR3 length: 15 amino acids. Germline V lookup: CDR1 SGHAT, CDR2 FQNNGV. CDR3 nucleotides: TGTGCCAGCAGCTTAGATAGCGGGGGGGAAGAGACCCAGTACTTC. Protein product: CASSLDSGGEETQYF.